The clone carrying this T cell receptor beta chain was seen just once. These data are taken from a study of blood T cell repertoires in COVID-19. Study context: The United States, Italy and Spain provided the acute and convalescent COVID-19 samples. T cells, B-cell-depleted T cells, or PBMCs provided the cDNA or gDNA that served as material.

Original handling: Estimation of nucleated cell counts relied on the amplification of reference gene primers. The table came from immunoSEQ multiplex PCR; TCRdb's copy has only in-frame clones and leaves some out. V, J and clone size are those of that table, while D and trimming were read from the DNA. The sample holds 25,000 or so clones, 88% seen once. This CDR3 has 18 amino acids. V lost 4 bases to trimming and J lost 1 base; unmatched junction nucleotides: 12. In germline, CDR1 is SGHDT, CDR2 YYEEEE. The rearrangement uses TRBV5-6 and TRBJ1-5; 9 bases line up with TRBD1. Sample: peripheral blood. The sequence was obtained from a man between 65 and 85 years old in a cohort sampled during active COVID-19. The CDR3 DNA reads TGTGCCAGCAGCCGACCATGGACAGGGGAAATAAGCAATCAGCCCCAGCATTTT. It encodes CASSRPWTGEISNQPQHF. The full variable domain, its missing parts supplied by reference TRBV5-6 and TRBJ1-5, is DAGVTQSPTHLIKTRGQQVTLRCSPKSGHDTVSWYQQALGQGPQFIFQYYEEEERQRGNFPDRFSGHQFPNYSSELNVNALLLGDSALYLCASSRPWTGEISNQPQHFGDGTRLSIL.